These 12 T cell receptor gamma chains were sequenced from one sample in a study of gamma delta lymphoproliferative disorders and STAT genes. TCRdb re-processed the multiplex PCR reads using CATT. The table shows about 2,200 gamma-chain clones, with roughly 10% occurring only once. Genomic DNA from isolated PBMCs served as the sequencing template. Material for sequencing was blood. These receptors were collected from a human donor in good health.

By share, this clone counts as large. Because the CDR3's place on the DNA is in doubt, the DNA is left out and the CDR3 is given as listed by TCRdb. No J gene call was made, and the V gene is TRGV11. TRGV11 is labeled an ORF, and its function is uncertain. The length of the CDR3 is 15 amino acids, counting both ends. The CDR3 loop reads CTTVPAGLGGLIKTF.

By share of the sample, this clone is medium-sized. The chain carries TRGV5 and TRGJ1 or TRGJ2. TCRdb supplies no J gene; here it was assigned by aligning the nucleotide sequence to germline. This CDR3 spans 14 amino acids. The trim removed 0 bases at V and 0 bases at J, leaving 2 bases unmatched. Per germline, CDR1 VINAFY and CDR2 YDVSNSKD. The CDR3 protein is CATWDRKNYYKKLF. CDR3 DNA: TGTGCCACCTGGGACAGGAAGAATTATTATAAGAAACTCTTT.

This chain joins TRGV2 and TRGJP. Here the J gene came from matching the DNA to germline, since TCRdb omits it. V was clipped by 0 bases and J by 17 bases; unmatched bases: 13. The V gene's germline CDR1 is EGSNGY and CDR2 YDSYNSKV. CDR3 length equals 16 residues. The CDR3 DNA follows: TGTGCCACCTGGGACGGGCGAGAGGTTGGGCAAAAAATCAAGGTATTT. This sequence encodes CATWDGREVGQKIKVF.

This clone is judged medium-sized. For the CDR3, the DNA is TGTGCCACCTGGGACGGGTCAGGGGGGCTGGGTTATAAGAAACTCTTT. Its protein product is CATWDGSGGLGYKKLF. V is TRGV2 and J is TRGJ1 or TRGJ2. Matching the DNA to germline supplied the J gene, which TCRdb does not give. This CDR3 contains 16 residues. CDR1 and CDR2 from the germline V gene are EGSNGY and YDSYNSKV. V lost 0 bases to trimming and J lost 6 bases; unmatched junction nucleotides: 14.

In this sample, this clone is medium-sized. The CDR3 sequence is CATWVHWYYYKKLF. In DNA, the CDR3 is TGTGCCACCTGGGTTCACTGGTATTATTATAAGAAACTCTTT. The V and J genes are TRGV4 and TRGJ1 or TRGJ2. The J gene was not available in TCRdb and was assigned here by matching the DNA to germline segments. The CDR3 covers 14 residues. V was clipped by 5 bases and J by 2 bases; unmatched bases: 9. Looked up from germline, CDR1 is EGSTGY and CDR2 is YDSYTSSV.

This clone is labeled as medium-sized. This chain connects TRGV8 to TRGJ1 or TRGJ2. The J gene, missing from TCRdb, was assigned here through DNA to germline matching. CDR1 and CDR2 (germline): VENAVY, YDSYNSRV. The CDR3 totals 14 residues. The J segment lost 0 bases and the V segment lost 0 bases, leaving 2 bases of the junction unmatched. The CDR3 spells CATWDRTNYYKKLF. For the CDR3, the DNA is TGTGCCACCTGGGATAGGACGAATTATTATAAGAAACTCTTT.

This clone is termed medium-sized. The chain links TRGV10 to TRGJ1 or TRGJ2. No J gene was available from TCRdb, and it was assigned here by a germline match of the DNA. TRGV10 is identified as an open reading frame with a role that is uncertain. Trimming at V came to 8 bases and at J to 0 bases, leaving 8 bases not matched to a gene. The CDR3 extends over 14 amino acids. The CDR3: CAAWDLLNYYKKLF. CDR3 nucleotide sequence: TGTGCTGCGTGGGACCTATTGAATTATTATAAGAAACTCTTT.

This clone has a handful of counts. A far larger clone lies a single base away; this is likely a read error. The sample carries other DNA sequences with the same CDR3. Here the CDR3 reads CACWIRHLTWKKLF. CDR3 in DNA: TGTGCCTGCTGGATTAGGCACCTGACTTGGAAGAAGCTCTTT. No call exists for the J gene, whereas the V gene is TRGV11. TRGV11 is designated an ORF whose function remains uncertain. This CDR3 has 14 amino acids.

By share, this clone counts as medium-sized (0.01 to 0.1%). CDR3 sequence (DNA): TGTGCCACCTGGGACGGCACTGGTTGGTTCAAGATATTT. Protein sequence: CATWDGTGWFKIF. V gene TRGV2 combines with J gene TRGJP1. As TCRdb names no J gene, one was assigned here on the basis of a DNA match to germline. The germline V gene encodes CDR1 EGSNGY and CDR2 YDSYNSKV. This CDR3 has 13 residues. With 1 base clipped from V and 4 bases from J, the junction kept 0 bases outside the gene matches.

This clone is termed medium-sized. The chain has TRGV2 and TRGJP2. No J segment appears in TCRdb, so it was assigned here by matching the sequence to germline. The CDR3 extends over 15 amino acids. Germline loops: CDR1 EGSNGY, CDR2 YDSYNSKV. With 0 bases clipped from V and 2 bases from J, the junction kept 3 bases outside the gene matches. CDR3 region: CATWDGPSSDWIKTF. CDR3 bases: TGTGCCACCTGGGACGGGCCGAGTAGTGATTGGATCAAGACGTTT.

This clone counts as medium-sized. The V and J genes are TRGV5P and TRGJ1 or TRGJ2. The J gene is absent in TCRdb and was assigned here via DNA matching to germline. TRGV5P is a pseudogene. The CDR3 is 13 residues long. Written as DNA, the CDR3 is TGTGCCACCTGGGGCAGGCCAGGATATAAGAAACTCTTT. As protein: CATWGRPGYKKLF.

The J gene is TRGJ1 or TRGJ2, the V gene TRGV3. Because TCRdb records no J gene, it was assigned here through a match of the DNA to germline. There are 10 residues in the CDR3. Germline CDR1 reads VTNTFY; CDR2 reads YDVSTARD (reference sequence). V shed 4 bases and J 8 bases; nucleotides not matched to a gene: 2. The CDR3 sequence: CATWEHKKLF. CDR3 bases: TGTGCCACCTGGGAACATAAGAAACTCTTT.